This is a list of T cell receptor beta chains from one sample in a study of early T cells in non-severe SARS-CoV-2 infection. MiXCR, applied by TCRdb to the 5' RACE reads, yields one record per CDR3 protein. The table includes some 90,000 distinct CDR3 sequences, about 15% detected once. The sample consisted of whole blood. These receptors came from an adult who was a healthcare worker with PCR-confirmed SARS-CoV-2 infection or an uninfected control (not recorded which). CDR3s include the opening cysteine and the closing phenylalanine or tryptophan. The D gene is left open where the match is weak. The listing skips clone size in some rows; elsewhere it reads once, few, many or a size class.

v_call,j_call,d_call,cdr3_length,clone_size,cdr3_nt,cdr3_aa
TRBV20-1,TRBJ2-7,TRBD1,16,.,TGCAGTGCTAGAGACCCGGGACAGGGGGCAGACTACGAGCAGTACTTC,CSARDPGQGADYEQYF
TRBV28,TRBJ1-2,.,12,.,TGTGCCAGCAGCGGATCTCTCTATGGCTACACCTTC,CASSGSLYGYTF
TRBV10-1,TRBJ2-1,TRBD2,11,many,TGCGCCAGCAGTGAGAGCGGGGAGTGGTTCTTC,CASSESGEWFF
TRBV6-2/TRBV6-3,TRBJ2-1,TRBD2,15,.,TGTGCCAGCAGCGGACTAGCGGGAGGGTATGCTGAGCAGTTCTTC,CASSGLAGGYAEQFF
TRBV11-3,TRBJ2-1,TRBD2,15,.,TGTGCCAGCAGCTTAGGCGGGAGTCGCGACAATGAGCAGTTCTTC,CASSLGGSRDNEQFF
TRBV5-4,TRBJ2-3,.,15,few,TGTGCCAGCAGCGGGATAGCTGGGCCCACAGATACGCAGTATTTT,CASSGIAGPTDTQYF
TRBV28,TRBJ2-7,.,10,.,TGTGCCACCGAATCCTACGAGCAGTACTTC,CATESYEQYF
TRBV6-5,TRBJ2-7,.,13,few,TGTGCCAGCAGTTACCGCCAGTCCTACGAGCAGTACTTC,CASSYRQSYEQYF
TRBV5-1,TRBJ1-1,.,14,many,TGCGCCAGCAGCTGGTCAGGGAAGAACACTGAAGCTTTCTTT,CASSWSGKNTEAFF
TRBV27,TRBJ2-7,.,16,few,TGTGCCAGCAGTTTATCCCCCCAGGCAGCCATCTACGAGCAGTACTTC,CASSLSPQAAIYEQYF
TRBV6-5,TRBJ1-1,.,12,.,TGTGCCAGCAGTCCTAGGGATACTGAAGCTTTCTTT,CASSPRDTEAFF
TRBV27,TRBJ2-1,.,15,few,TGTGCCAGCAGTTTGATGGCAAGCTCCTACAATGAGCAGTTCTTC,CASSLMASSYNEQFF
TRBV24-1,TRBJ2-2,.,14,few,TGTGCCACCAGTGATGCCGGACGAGGCGGGGAGCTGTTTTTT,CATSDAGRGGELFF
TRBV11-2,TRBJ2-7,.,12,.,TGTGCCAGCAGCCAGACTTACTACGAGCAGTACTTC,CASSQTYYEQYF
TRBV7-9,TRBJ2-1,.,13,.,TGTGCCCCCGGGAGATGGGATTACAATGAGCAGTTCTTC,CAPGRWDYNEQFF
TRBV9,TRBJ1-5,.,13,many,TGTGCCAGCAGCGTATTCGGGGGTCAGCCCCAGCATTTT,CASSVFGGQPQHF
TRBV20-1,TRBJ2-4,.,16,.,TGCAGTGCTACTTCAGGGGCGAAGCTAGCCAAAAACATTCAGTACTTC,CSATSGAKLAKNIQYF
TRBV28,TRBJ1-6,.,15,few,TGTGCCAGCAGTTTATCTCAGGGACCCAGCTCACCCCTCCACTTT,CASSLSQGPSSPLHF
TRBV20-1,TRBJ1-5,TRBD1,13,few,TGCAGTGCTCCTAACAGGGGTGGCCAGCCCCAGCATTTT,CSAPNRGGQPQHF
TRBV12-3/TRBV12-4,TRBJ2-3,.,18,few,TGTGCCAGCACCTCCCCTATCGGCAGGGGTGGCTTCACAGATACGCAGTATTTT,CASTSPIGRGGFTDTQYF
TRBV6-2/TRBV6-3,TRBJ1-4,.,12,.,TGTGCCAGCAACCAGAGGAATGAAAAACTGTTTTTT,CASNQRNEKLFF
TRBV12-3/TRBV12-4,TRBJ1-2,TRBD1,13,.,TGTGCCAGCAGCGTGGGAGGGGGCAATGGCTACACCTTC,CASSVGGGNGYTF
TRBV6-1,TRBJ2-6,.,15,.,TGTGCCAGCAGTTCAAACCTCTCTGGGGCCAACGTCCTGACTTTC,CASSSNLSGANVLTF
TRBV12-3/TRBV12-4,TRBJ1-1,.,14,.,TGTGCCAGCTGCTGGGGGAAGGTGAACACTGAAGCTTTCTTT,CASCWGKVNTEAFF
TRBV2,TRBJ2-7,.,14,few,TGTGCCAGCAGTGAGGTGACAGGCAACTACGAGCAGTACTTC,CASSEVTGNYEQYF
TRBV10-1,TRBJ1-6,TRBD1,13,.,TGCGCCACTCGACAGGGGATGGATTCACCCCTCCACTTT,CATRQGMDSPLHF
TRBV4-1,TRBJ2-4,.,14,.,TGCGCCAGCAGCCCGGAGAACAGACAAAACATTCAGTACTTC,CASSPENRQNIQYF
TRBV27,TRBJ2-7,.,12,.,TGTGCCAGCAGTCCTAGACCCTACGAGCAGTACTTC,CASSPRPYEQYF
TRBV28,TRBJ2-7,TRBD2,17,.,TGTGCCAGCAGTTCGACTAGCGGGAGAATCCTGCCCTACGAGCAGTACTTC,CASSSTSGRILPYEQYF
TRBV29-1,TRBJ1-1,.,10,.,TGCAGCGTTGGTGAGTCTGAAGCTTTCTTT,CSVGESEAFF
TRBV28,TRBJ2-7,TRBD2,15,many,TGTGCCAGCAGTTTTGGTCCGGGAGGGCCGGCCGAGCAGTACTTC,CASSFGPGGPAEQYF
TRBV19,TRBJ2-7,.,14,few,TGTGCCAGTAGTCTCGGGACGGATCCCTACGAGCAGTACTTC,CASSLGTDPYEQYF
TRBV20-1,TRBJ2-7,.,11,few,TGCAGTGCTACCGCCTATGGAGAGCAGTACTTC,CSATAYGEQYF
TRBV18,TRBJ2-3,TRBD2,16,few,TGTGCCACCTCACCAGGTCTAGCGGGAGCAACAGATACGCAGTATTTT,CATSPGLAGATDTQYF
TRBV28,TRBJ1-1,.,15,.,TGTGCCAGCAGTTTAATCGGGGGACGGAACACTGAAGCTTTCTTT,CASSLIGGRNTEAFF
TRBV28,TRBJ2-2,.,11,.,TGTGCCAGCATTTGGAACGGGGAGCTGTTTTTT,CASIWNGELFF
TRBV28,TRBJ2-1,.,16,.,TGTGCCAGCAGTTCCCCCTTGGGGTTATCCTACAATGAGCAGTTCTTC,CASSSPLGLSYNEQFF
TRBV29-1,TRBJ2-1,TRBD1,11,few,TGCAGCGTTGGGGGACAGAATGAGCAGTTCTTC,CSVGGQNEQFF
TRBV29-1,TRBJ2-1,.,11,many,TGCAGCGTTGAACCGGGGAATGAGCAGTTCTTC,CSVEPGNEQFF
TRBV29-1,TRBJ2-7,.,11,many,TGCAGCGGACAATCGTCCTACGAGCAGTACTTC,CSGQSSYEQYF
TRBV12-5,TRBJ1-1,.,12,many,TGTGCTGGGTCCCTGCCGGGCACTGAAGCTTTCTTT,CAGSLPGTEAFF
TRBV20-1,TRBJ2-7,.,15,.,TGCAGTGCTAGACCTGAGGCAGGTCTCTCCTACGAGCAGTACTTC,CSARPEAGLSYEQYF